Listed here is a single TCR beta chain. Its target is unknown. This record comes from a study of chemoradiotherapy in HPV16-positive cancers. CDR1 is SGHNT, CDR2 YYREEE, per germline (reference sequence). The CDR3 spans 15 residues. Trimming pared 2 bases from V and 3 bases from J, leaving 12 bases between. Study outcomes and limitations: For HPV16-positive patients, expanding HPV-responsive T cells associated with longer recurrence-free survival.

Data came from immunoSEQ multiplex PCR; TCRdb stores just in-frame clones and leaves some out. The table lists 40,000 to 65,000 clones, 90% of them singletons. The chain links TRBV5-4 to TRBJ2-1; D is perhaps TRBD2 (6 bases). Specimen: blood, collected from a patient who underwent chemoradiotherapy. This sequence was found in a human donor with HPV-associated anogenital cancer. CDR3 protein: CASSFKVADYNEQFF. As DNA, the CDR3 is TGTGCCAGCAGCTTCAAGGTAGCGGACTACAATGAGCAGTTCTTC.